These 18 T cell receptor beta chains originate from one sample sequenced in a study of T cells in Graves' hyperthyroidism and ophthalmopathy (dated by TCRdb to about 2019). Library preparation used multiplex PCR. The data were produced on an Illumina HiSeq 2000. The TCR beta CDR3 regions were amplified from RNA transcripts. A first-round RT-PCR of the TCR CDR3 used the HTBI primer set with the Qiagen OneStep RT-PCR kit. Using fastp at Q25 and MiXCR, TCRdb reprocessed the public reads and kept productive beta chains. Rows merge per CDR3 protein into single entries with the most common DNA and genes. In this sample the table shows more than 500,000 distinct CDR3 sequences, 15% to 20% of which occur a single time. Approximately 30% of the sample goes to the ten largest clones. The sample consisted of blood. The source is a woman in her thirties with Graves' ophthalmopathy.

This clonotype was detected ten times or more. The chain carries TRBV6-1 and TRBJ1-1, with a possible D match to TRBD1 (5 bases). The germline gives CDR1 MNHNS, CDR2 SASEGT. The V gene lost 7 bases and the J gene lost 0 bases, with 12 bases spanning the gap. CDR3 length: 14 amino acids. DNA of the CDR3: TGTGCCAGCACTGAGGGGAGACTGAACACTGAAGCTTTCTTT. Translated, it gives CASTEGRLNTEAFF.

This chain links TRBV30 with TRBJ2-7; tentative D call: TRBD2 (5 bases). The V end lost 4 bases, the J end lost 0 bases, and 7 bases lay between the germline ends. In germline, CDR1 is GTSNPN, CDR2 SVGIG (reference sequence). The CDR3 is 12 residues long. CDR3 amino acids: CAWKRHSYEQYF. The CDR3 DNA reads TGTGCCTGGAAGCGGCACTCCTACGAGCAGTACTTC.

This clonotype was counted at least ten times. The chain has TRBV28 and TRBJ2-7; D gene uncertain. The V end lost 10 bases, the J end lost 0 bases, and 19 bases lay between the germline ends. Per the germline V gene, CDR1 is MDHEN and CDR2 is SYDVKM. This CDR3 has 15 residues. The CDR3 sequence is CATSLGRGFSYEQYF. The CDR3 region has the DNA TGTGCCACCTCCCTGGGCAGAGGTTTCTCCTACGAGCAGTACTTC. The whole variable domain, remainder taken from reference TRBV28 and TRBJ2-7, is DVKVTQSSRYLVKRTGEKVFLECVQDMDHENMFWYRQDPGLGLRLIYFSYDVKMKEKGDIPEGYSVSREKKERFSLILESASTNQTSMYLCATSLGRGFSYEQYFGPGTRLTVT.

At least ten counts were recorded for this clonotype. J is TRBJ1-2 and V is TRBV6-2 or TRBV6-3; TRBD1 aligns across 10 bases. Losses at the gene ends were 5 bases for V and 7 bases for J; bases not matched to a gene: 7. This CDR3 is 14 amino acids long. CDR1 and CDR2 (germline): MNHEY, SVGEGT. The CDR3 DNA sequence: TGTGCCAGCAGTGCGCCGGGACAGGGGACTGGCTACACCTTC. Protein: CASSAPGQGTGYTF.

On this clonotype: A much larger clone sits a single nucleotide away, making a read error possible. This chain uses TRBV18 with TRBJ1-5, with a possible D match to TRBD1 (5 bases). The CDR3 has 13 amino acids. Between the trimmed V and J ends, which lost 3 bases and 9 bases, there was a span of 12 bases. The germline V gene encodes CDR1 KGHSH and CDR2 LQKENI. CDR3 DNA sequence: TGTGCCAGCTCACCCAGGGCGAGGGGGCCCCAGCATTTT. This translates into CASSPRARGPQHF.

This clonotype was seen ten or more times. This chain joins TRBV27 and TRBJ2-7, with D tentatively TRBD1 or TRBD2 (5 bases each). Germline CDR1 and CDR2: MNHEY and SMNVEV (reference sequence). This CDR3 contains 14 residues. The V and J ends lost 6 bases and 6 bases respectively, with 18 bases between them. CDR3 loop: CASSSKGRRLEQYF. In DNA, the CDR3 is TGTGCCAGCAGCTCAAAGGGGAGAAGGCTCGAGCAGTACTTC.

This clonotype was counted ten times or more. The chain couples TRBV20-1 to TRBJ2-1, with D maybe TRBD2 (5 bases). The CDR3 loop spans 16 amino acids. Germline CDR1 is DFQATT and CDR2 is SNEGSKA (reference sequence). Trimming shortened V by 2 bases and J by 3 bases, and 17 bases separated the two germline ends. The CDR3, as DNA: TGCAGTGCTAGACCCATCGACCCAGCGGACTACAATGAGCAGTTCTTC. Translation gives CSARPIDPADYNEQFF.

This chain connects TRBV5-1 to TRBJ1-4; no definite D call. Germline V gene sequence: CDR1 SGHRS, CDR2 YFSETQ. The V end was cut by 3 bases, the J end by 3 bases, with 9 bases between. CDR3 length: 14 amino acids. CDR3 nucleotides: TGCGCCAGCAGCTCCGGGCTCCCTAATGAAAAACTGTTTTTT. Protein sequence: CASSSGLPNEKLFF.

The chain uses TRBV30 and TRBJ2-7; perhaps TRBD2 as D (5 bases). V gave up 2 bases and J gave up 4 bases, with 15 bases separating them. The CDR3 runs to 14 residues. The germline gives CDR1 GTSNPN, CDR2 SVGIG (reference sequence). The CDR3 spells CAWSISSATYEQYF. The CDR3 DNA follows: TGTGCCTGGAGTATTAGTAGCGCCACATACGAGCAGTACTTC. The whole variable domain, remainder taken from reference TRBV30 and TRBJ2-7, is SQTIHQWPATLVQPVGSPLSLECTVEGTSNPNLYWYRQAAGRGLQLLFYSVGIGQISSEVPQNLSASRPQDRQFILSSKKLLLSDSGFYLCAWSISSATYEQYFGPGTRLTVT.

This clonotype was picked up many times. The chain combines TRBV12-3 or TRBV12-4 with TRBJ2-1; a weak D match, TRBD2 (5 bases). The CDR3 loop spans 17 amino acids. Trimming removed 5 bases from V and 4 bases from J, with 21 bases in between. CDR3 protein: CASSPPPGSGPYNEQFF. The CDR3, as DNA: TGTGCCAGCAGTCCCCCTCCGGGAAGCGGACCATACAATGAGCAGTTCTTC.

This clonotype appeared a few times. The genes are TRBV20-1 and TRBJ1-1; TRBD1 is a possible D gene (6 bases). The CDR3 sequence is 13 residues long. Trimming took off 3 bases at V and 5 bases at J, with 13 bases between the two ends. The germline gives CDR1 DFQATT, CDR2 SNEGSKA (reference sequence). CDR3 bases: TGCAGTGCTAGGCTCGGGGGGCTGACTGAAGCTTTCTTT. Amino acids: CSARLGGLTEAFF.

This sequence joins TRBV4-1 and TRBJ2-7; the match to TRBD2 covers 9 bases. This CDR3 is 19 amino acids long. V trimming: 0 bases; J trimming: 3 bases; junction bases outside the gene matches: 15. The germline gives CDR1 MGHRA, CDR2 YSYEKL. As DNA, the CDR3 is TGCGCCAGCAGCCAAGATAAGTCCTCTGGACTAGCGATTTTCTACGAGCAGTACTTC. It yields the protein CASSQDKSSGLAIFYEQYF.

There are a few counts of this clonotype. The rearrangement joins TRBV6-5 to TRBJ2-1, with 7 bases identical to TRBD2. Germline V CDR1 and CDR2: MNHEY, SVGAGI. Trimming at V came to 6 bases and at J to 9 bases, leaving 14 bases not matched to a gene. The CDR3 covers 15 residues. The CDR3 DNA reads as TGTGCCAGCAGCTATTGGGGGGGGGTTGGTGGTGAGCAGTTCTTC. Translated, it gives CASSYWGGVGGEQFF.

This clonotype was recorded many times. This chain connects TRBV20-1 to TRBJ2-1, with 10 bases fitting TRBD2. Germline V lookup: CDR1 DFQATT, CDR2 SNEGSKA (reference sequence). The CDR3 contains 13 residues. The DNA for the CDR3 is TGCACACTGCGAAGCGGGAGGGGCCATGAGCAGTTCTTC. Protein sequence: CTLRSGRGHEQFF.

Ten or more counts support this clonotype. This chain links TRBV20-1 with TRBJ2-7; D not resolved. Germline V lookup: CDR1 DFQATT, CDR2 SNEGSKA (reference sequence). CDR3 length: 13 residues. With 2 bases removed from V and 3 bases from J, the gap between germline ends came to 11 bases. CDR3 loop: CSARRAENYEQYF. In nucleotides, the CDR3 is TGCAGTGCTAGAAGGGCAGAAAACTACGAGCAGTACTTC.

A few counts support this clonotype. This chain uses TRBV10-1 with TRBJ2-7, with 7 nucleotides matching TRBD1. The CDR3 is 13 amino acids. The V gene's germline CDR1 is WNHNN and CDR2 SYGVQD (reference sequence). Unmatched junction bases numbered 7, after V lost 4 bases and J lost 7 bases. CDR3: CASSVQGVEEQYF. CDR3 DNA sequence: TGCGCCAGCAGTGTCCAGGGGGTTGAGGAGCAGTACTTC.

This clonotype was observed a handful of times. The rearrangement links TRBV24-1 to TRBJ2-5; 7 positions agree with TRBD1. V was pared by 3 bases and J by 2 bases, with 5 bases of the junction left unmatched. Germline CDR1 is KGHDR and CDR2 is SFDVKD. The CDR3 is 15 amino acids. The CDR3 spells CATSDLQGKQETQYF. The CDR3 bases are TGTGCCACCAGTGATCTACAGGGGAAACAAGAGACCCAGTACTTC.

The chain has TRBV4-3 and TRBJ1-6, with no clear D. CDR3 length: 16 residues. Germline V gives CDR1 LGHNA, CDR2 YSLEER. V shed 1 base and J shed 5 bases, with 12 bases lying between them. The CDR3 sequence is CASSQGAGRNNSPLHF. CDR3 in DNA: TGCGCCAGCAGCCAAGGGGCAGGACGGAATAATTCACCCCTCCACTTT.